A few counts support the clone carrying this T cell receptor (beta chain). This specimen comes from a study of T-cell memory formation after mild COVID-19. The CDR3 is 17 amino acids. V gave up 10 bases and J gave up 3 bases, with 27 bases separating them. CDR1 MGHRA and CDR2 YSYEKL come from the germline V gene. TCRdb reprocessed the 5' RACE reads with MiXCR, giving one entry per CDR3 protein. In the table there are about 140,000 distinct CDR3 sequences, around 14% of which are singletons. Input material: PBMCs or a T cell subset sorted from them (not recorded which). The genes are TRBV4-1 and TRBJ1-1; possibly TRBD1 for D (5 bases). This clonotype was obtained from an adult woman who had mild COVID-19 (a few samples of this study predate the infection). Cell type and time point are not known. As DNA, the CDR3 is TGCGCCACCTCGCCCTTGGAGCAGGGTGGAGGATACACTGAAGCTTTCTTT. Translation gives CATSPLEQGGGYTEAFF.